The 16 T cell receptor beta chains given below trace back to one sample, sequenced in a study of control samples from healthy donors and cancer patients. Measured with immunoSEQ multiplex PCR; TCRdb has only the in-frame clones, and not every one. The profile covers under 450,000 clones, with 90% appearing a single time and around 6.8% taken by the ten largest. The sequencing input was PBMCs. The source is a man aged 35-49 years with head and neck cancer.

The chain combines TRBV7-3 with TRBJ2-5, with 8 bases that match TRBD2. CDR1 is SGHTA, CDR2 FQGTGA, per germline. The V gene end was trimmed by 5 bases and the J gene end by 1 base; junction bases not matched to a gene: 6. The CDR3 spans 15 residues. CDR3 region: CASSKGTSPQETQYF. The CDR3 DNA follows: TGTGCCAGCAGCAAAGGGACTAGTCCCCAAGAGACCCAGTACTTC.

This chain joins TRBV7-3 and TRBJ2-1; 7 nucleotides line up with TRBD2. The CDR3 is 14 residues long. Germline loops: CDR1 SGHTA, CDR2 FQGTGA. J lost 9 bases, V lost 3 bases, and 8 bases had no gene match. CDR3 amino acids: CASSFGLVRGEQFF. The CDR3 coding sequence is TGTGCCAGCAGCTTCGGACTAGTTAGGGGTGAGCAGTTCTTC.

The CDR3 reads CASSPGTGGSPLHF. CDR3 coding DNA: TGCGCCAGCAGCCCCGGGACAGGGGGTTCACCCCTCCACTTT. This chain joins TRBV5-1 and TRBJ1-6; 11 nucleotides align to TRBD1. Germline values: CDR1 SGHRS, CDR2 YFSETQ. J was trimmed by 9 bases and V by 4 bases; bases with no gene match: 3. The CDR3 is 14 residues long.

A word on this clone: A junction boundary mismatches the germline segment, possibly from a read error. Other DNA sequences in this specimen translate into the identical CDR3. The chain uses TRBV19 and TRBJ1-1; D is perhaps TRBD1 (5 bases). This CDR3 region has 13 residues. Germline V gene data show CDR1 as LNHDA and CDR2 as SQIVND (reference sequence). The CDR3: CASSNTEDTEAFF. CDR3 bases: TGTGCCAGTAGTAACACGGAGGACACTGAGGCTTTCTTT.

This chain connects TRBV27 to TRBJ2-7; TRBD2 matches 13 bases. From germline, CDR1 is MNHEY and CDR2 SMNVEV (reference sequence). Trimming removed 5 bases from V and 6 bases from J; junction bases left unmatched: 7. This CDR3 is 15 amino acids long. CDR3 coding DNA: TGTGCCAGCAGTGGGAGACTAGCGGGGGGAATCGAGCAGTACTTC. Protein product: CASSGRLAGGIEQYF.

This clone was seen once. V is TRBV7-9 and J is TRBJ2-2; tentative D call: TRBD2 (6 bases). This CDR3 spans 14 amino acids. V shed 2 bases and J shed 5 bases, with 9 bases lying between them. The germline gives CDR1 SEHNR, CDR2 FQNEAQ (reference sequence). The DNA for the CDR3 is TGTGCCAGCAGCTTAATAGCGGCGACCGGGGAGCTGTTTTTT. This encodes CASSLIAATGELFF.

The rearrangement joins TRBV5-1 to TRBJ2-5; 8 bases align to TRBD1. The trim removed 0 bases at V and 4 bases at J, leaving 5 bases unmatched. The CDR3 extends over 15 amino acids. Germline V gene sequence: CDR1 SGHRS, CDR2 YFSETQ. As DNA, the CDR3 is TGCGCCAGCAGCTTGGAGACAGGGGTGGGAGAGACCCAGTACTTC. The encoded protein is CASSLETGVGETQYF.

The chain links TRBV7-2 to TRBJ1-3, with D uncertain. V lost 2 bases and J 0 bases, leaving 8 bases between the germline ends. The CDR3 contains 15 residues. The V gene's germline CDR1 is SGHTA and CDR2 FQGNSA. CDR3 protein: CASSLNSNSGNTIYF. DNA for the CDR3: TGTGCCAGCAGCTTAAACAGCAACTCTGGAAACACCATATATTTT.

The chain uses TRBV10-3 and TRBJ2-3; 10 bases are a match to TRBD2. The germline CDR1 and CDR2 sequences are ENHRY and SYGVKD. V shed 3 bases and J 5 bases; nucleotides not matched to a gene: 8. This CDR3 is built from 16 residues. CDR3 in DNA: TGTGCCATCAGTGACGGGCTAGCGGGGGTGGGAGATACGCAGTATTTT. This encodes CAISDGLAGVGDTQYF.

This clone was seen a handful of times. The V call is TRBV5-1, the J call TRBJ2-7; 11 bases agree with TRBD2. The CDR3 spans 18 residues. Germline assignment: CDR1 SGHRS and CDR2 YFSETQ. Losses at the gene ends were 0 bases for V and 0 bases for J; bases not matched to a gene: 8. The CDR3, as DNA: TGCGCCAGCAGCTTGGCCGCTAGCGGGGGGTACAGCTCCTACGAGCAGTACTTC. Translated, it gives CASSLAASGGYSSYEQYF. Using reference TRBV5-1 and TRBJ2-7 for the parts outside the CDR3, the full variable domain is KAGVTQTPRYLIKTRGQQVTLSCSPISGHRSVSWYQQTPGQGLQFLFEYFSETQRNKGNFPGRFSGRQFSNSRSEMNVSTLELGDSALYLCASSLAASGGYSSYEQYFGPGTRLTVT.

V gene TRBV18 combines with J gene TRBJ1-5; 10 nucleotides align to TRBD1. Germline trimming cut 5 bases from V and 7 bases from J; bases unmatched to any gene: 8. CDR3 length equals 15 residues. The germline V gene has CDR1 KGHSH and CDR2 LQKENI. In DNA form, the CDR3 reads TGTGCCAGCTCATCGGACAGGGGGGGAATACAGCCCCAGCATTTT. It codes for CASSSDRGGIQPQHF.

The chain joins TRBV5-6 to TRBJ1-5; D gene uncertain. The CDR3 consists of 15 residues. Germline CDR1 is SGHDT and CDR2 is YYEEEE. With 0 bases removed from V and 2 bases from J, the gap between germline ends came to 9 bases. The DNA of the CDR3 is TGTGCCAGCAGCTTGGCTCTAACCGGCAATCAGCCCCAGCATTTT. This codes for CASSLALTGNQPQHF.

This rearrangement joins TRBV7-3 to TRBJ2-7; 7 positions agree with TRBD1. The CDR3 loop spans 14 amino acids. Looked up from germline, CDR1 is SGHTA and CDR2 is FQGTGA. The junction had 2 bases not matched to a gene; V was cut back by 3 bases and J by 0 bases. CDR3 sequence reads: CASSLDRSSYEQYF. In DNA form, the CDR3 reads TGTGCCAGCAGCTTGGACAGGAGCTCCTACGAGCAGTACTTC.

V gene TRBV19 combines with J gene TRBJ2-7, with D tentatively TRBD1 (6 bases). The CDR3 is made up of 16 amino acids. V dropped 4 bases and J dropped 0 bases, with 16 bases sitting between them. CDR1 and CDR2 from the germline V gene are LNHDA and SQIVND (reference sequence). Here the CDR3 reads CASSTTGTGYSYEQYF. The DNA for the CDR3 is TGTGCCAGTAGTACTACCGGTACAGGGTACTCCTACGAGCAGTACTTC.

The gene calls are TRBV30 and TRBJ1-2, with a weak D call TRBD1 (6 bases). Germline CDR1 reads GTSNPN; CDR2 reads SVGIG (reference sequence). V lost 1 base, J lost 6 bases, and 12 bases lay in between. The CDR3 is 13 residues long. CDR3 DNA sequence: TGTGCCTGGAGTGAAGGGGGGGGAGATGGCTACACCTTC. Amino acids: CAWSEGGGDGYTF.

The chain joins TRBV11-2 to TRBJ2-7; maybe TRBD2 (6 bases). This CDR3 has 14 residues. The V and J ends lost 1 base and 6 bases respectively, with 13 bases between them. Looked up from germline, CDR1 is SGHAT and CDR2 is FQNNGV. The CDR3 DNA sequence: TGTGCCAGCAGCTTAGGCGGAGGGGCTTTCGAGCAGTACTTC. This sequence encodes CASSLGGGAFEQYF. Variable domain in full (rest from reference TRBV11-2 and TRBJ2-7): EAGVAQSPRYKIIEKRQSVAFWCNPISGHATLYWYQQILGQGPKLLIQFQNNGVVDDSQLPKDRFSAERLKGVDSTLKIQPAKLEDSAVYLCASSLGGGAFEQYFGPGTRLTVT.